This entry features one T cell receptor (beta chain) sequence. Its antigen is undetermined. The data were taken from a study of T-cell memory formation after mild COVID-19. CDR1 and CDR2 from the germline V gene are LGHNA and YSLEER. The V and J ends lost 1 base and 5 bases respectively, with 9 bases between them. This CDR3 comprises 14 residues. Findings and caveats of the study: Shrinking CD4+ clones resided mostly in CM and EM, and CD8+ ones in EMRA. Contracting clones, day 15 to 85, had balanced CD4/CD8, and later expanders favored CD4+. Some responding clones appeared in pre-infection memory, suggesting cross-reactive memory joined.

Constant-segment primers and 5'RACE yielded cDNA libraries for TCR alpha and TCR beta, each carrying sample barcodes and UMIs. TCRdb fed the 5' RACE reads into MiXCR, producing one record per CDR3 protein. This table has roughly 300,000 distinct CDR3 sequences, about 13% appearing once. Sequenced material: PBMCs or a T cell subset sorted from them (not recorded which). This sequence originates from a man aged 18-30 years who had mild COVID-19 (a few samples of this study predate the infection). Cell type and time point are not known. The chain uses TRBV4-3 and TRBJ2-1, with no clear D. The CDR3 here is CASSQVVEHNEQFF. The DNA for the CDR3 is TGCGCCAGCAGCCAAGTGGTAGAGCACAATGAGCAGTTCTTC.